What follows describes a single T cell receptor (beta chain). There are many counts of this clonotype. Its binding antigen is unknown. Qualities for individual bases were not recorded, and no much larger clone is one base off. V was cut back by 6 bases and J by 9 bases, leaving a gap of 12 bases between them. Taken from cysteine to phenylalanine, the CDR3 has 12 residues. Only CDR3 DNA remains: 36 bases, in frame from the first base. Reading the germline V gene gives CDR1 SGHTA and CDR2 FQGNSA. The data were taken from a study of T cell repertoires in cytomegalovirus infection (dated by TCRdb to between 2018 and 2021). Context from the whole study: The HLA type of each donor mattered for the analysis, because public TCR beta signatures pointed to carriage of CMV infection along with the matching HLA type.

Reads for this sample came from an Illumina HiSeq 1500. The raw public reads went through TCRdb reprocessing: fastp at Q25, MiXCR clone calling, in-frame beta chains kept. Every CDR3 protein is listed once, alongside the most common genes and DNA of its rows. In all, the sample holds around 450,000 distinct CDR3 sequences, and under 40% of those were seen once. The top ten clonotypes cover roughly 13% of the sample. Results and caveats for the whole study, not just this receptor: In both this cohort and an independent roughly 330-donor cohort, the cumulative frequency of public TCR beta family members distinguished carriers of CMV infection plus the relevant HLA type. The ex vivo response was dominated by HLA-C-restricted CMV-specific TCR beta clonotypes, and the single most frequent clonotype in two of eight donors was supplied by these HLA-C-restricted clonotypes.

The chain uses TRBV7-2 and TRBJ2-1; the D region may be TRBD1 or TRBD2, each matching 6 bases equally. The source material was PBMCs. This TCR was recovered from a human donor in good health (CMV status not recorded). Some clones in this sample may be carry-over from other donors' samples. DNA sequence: TGTGCCAGCAGACTACAGGGAGGTGAGCAGTTCTTC. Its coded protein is CASRLQGGEQFF.